A selection of T cell receptor beta chains follows, all from one sample in a study of blood T cell repertoires in COVID-19. Assay: immunoSEQ multiplex PCR; the TCRdb copy retains only in-frame clones and omits some. The data show 150,000 to 200,000 clones, with 85% to 90% seen just once and 0.99% held by the top ten. The sequencing sample was made of peripheral blood. The receptors here all came from a young man with acute or convalescent COVID-19. Both conserved end residues are part of each CDR3. The D gene is left open where the match is weak. A clone size is listed for some rows: how often the clone was seen (once, few, many), or a class if it is expanded.

>TRBV14|TRBJ1-4|15|NA|NA
TGTGCCAGCAGCCGGCGTTGGGCGAGGGGGGAAAAACTGTTTTTT
CASSRRWARGEKLFF
>TRBV30|TRBJ1-3|17|TRBD1|many
TGTGCCTGGAGAGGGAAGGGACAGGGACCCCGGGTGGACACCATATATTTT
CAWRGKGQGPRVDTIYF
>TRBV7-9|TRBJ2-2|15|NA|NA
TGTGCCAGCAGCTTCAAAGACCTAGTGCCCGGGGAGCTGTTTTTT
CASSFKDLVPGELFF
>TRBV19|TRBJ1-2|15|NA|NA
TGTGCCAGTAGTATTTCTTTGACGGAGGGCTATGGCTACACCTTC
CASSISLTEGYGYTF
>TRBV10-3|TRBJ2-7|16|NA|NA
TGTGCCATCAGTGAGGGCAGGTTAATAATTCTCTACGAGCAGTACTTC
CAISEGRLIILYEQYF
>TRBV19|TRBJ1-1|14|TRBD1|NA
TGTGCCAGTAGTGACAGGGGAAGTAACACTGAAGCTTTCTTT
CASSDRGSNTEAFF
>TRBV19|TRBJ2-1|18|TRBD1|NA
TGTGCCAGTAGTGGTCGGGACAGGGGTCCTAGCTCCTACAATGAGCAGTTCTTC
CASSGRDRGPSSYNEQFF
>TRBV3-1/TRBV3-2|TRBJ1-1|16|NA|NA
TGTGCCAGCAGATACACACTGCAGGGGCGGAACACTGAAGCTTTCTTT
CASRYTLQGRNTEAFF
>TRBV12-3/TRBV12-4|TRBJ2-3|13|NA|NA
TGTGCCAGCAGTTTAGCGCGGCCAGATACGCAGTATTTT
CASSLARPDTQYF
>TRBV11-3|TRBJ2-3|14|NA|NA
TGTGCCAGCAGCTTCGCGGGGGCCACAGATACGCAGTATTTT
CASSFAGATDTQYF
>TRBV5-1|TRBJ2-2|15|NA|few
TGCGCCAGCAGCCAAGAAGCCGCGAACACCGGGGAGCTGTTTTTT
CASSQEAANTGELFF
>TRBV7-2|TRBJ1-4|16|NA|NA
TGTGCCAGCAGCCTCGAGCGGGGGACAACTAATGAAAAACTGTTTTTT
CASSLERGTTNEKLFF
>TRBV15|TRBJ2-2|12|NA|NA
TGTGCCACCAGCAGAGGTTCGGGGGAGCTGTTTTTT
CATSRGSGELFF
>TRBV7-3|TRBJ2-6|18|NA|NA
TGTGCCAGCAGCTTAAGTTCACAGGGAGCTTCTGGGGCCAACGTCCTGACTTTC
CASSLSSQGASGANVLTF
>TRBV19|TRBJ1-1|13|NA|NA
TGTGCCAGTAGTATGTCGGGGAACGCTGAAGCTTTCTTT
CASSMSGNAEAFF